This T cell receptor beta chain originates from a study of T-cell reconstitution after alpha-beta-depleted transplantation in children. Study conclusions and caveats: T-cell counts and diversity were attributed mostly to newly produced T cells one year after transplant. As was reported, about two months after transplant, alpha-beta T cells came from several hundred expanded graft clones.

This clonotype was found a few times. Antigen specificity is unknown. This sample's TCRbeta library carried unique molecular identifier barcodes. Each CDR3 protein is one row after TCRdb ran MiXCR on the PCR reads. The sample holds some 840,000 distinct CDR3 sequences, around 15% seen once. Germline CDR1 and CDR2: SNHLY and FYNNEI. The CDR3 sequence is 12 residues long. V gave up 8 bases and J gave up 2 bases, with 8 bases separating them. This chain links TRBV2 with TRBJ2-3; no definite D call. This sequence originates from a male patient younger than 18 who had a stem cell transplant for acute lymphoblastic leukemia, so the T cells may come from the graft donor. The sequencing here drew on PBMCs, mostly from graft donor cells, taken 360 days after TCRalphabeta/CD19-depleted stem cell transplant. The CDR3 DNA sequence: TGTGCCAGCGGAAGTCTCACAGATACGCAGTATTTT. Translated: CASGSLTDTQYF.